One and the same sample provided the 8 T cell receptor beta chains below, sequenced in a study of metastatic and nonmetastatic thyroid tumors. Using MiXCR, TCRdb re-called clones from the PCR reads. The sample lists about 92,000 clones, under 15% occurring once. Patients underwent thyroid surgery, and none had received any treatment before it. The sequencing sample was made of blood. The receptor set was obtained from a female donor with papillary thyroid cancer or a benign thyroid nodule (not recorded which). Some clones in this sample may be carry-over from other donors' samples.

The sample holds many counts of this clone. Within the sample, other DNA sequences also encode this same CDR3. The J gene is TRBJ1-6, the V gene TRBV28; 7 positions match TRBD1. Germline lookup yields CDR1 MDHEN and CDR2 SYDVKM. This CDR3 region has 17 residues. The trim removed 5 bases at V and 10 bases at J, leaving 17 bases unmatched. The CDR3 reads CASSIKTGQGFGSPLHF. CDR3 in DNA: TGTGCCAGCAGTATAAAGACAGGGCAGGGGTTTGGATCACCCCTCCACTTT. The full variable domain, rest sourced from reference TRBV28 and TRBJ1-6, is DVKVTQSSRYLVKRTGEKVFLECVQDMDHENMFWYRQDPGLGLRLIYFSYDVKMKEKGDIPEGYSVSREKKERFSLILESASTNQTSMYLCASSIKTGQGFGSPLHFGNGTRLTVT.

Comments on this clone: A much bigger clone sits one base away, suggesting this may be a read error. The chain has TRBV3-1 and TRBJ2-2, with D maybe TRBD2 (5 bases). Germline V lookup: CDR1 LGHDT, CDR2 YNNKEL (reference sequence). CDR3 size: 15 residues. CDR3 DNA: TGTGCCAGCAGCCAAGTGATGGCGGGCACCTGGGAGCTGTTTTTT. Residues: CASSQVMAGTWELFF.

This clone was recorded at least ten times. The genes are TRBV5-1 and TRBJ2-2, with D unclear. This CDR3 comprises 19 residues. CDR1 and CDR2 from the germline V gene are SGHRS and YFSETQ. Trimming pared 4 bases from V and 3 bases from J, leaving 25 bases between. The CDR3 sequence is CASSPKGHWTPEDTGELFF. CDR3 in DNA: TGCGCCAGCAGCCCAAAAGGCCATTGGACCCCTGAGGACACCGGGGAGCTGTTTTTT. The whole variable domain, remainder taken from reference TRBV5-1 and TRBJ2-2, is KAGVTQTPRYLIKTRGQQVTLSCSPISGHRSVSWYQQTPGQGLQFLFEYFSETQRNKGNFPGRFSGRQFSNSRSEMNVSTLELGDSALYLCASSPKGHWTPEDTGELFFGEGSRLTVL.

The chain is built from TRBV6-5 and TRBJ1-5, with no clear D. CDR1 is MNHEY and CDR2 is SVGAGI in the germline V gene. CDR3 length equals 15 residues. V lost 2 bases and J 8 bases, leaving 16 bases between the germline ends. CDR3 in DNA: TGTGCCAGCAGTTACGGGTCATTGGTCGGGGAGCCCCAGCATTTT. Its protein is CASSYGSLVGEPQHF.

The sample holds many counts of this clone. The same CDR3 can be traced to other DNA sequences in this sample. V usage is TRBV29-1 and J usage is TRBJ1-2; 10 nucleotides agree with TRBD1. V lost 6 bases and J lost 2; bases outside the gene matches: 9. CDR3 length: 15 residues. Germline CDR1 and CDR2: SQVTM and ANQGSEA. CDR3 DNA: TGCAGCGTCTACCTCGACAGGGGGCTCAACTATGGCTACACCTTC. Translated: CSVYLDRGLNYGYTF.

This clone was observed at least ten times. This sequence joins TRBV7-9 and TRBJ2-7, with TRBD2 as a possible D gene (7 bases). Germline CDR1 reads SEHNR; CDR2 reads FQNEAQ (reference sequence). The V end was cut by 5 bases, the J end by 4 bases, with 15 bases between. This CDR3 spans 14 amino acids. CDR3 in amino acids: CASSVEGGGYEQYF. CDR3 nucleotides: TGTGCCAGCAGCGTAGAAGGGGGGGGTTACGAGCAGTACTTC.

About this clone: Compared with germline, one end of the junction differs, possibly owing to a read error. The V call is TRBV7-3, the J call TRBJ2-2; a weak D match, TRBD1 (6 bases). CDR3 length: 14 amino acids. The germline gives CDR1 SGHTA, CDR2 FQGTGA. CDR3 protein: CANSLNRVPGELFF. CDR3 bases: TGTGCCAACAGCTTAAACAGGGTTCCCGGTGAGCTGTTTTTT. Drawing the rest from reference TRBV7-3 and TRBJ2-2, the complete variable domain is GAGVSQTPSNKVTEKGKYVELRCDPISGHTALYWYRQSLGQGPEFLIYFQGTGAADDSGLPNDRFFAVRPEGSVSTLKIQRTERGDSAVYLCANSLNRVPGELFFGEGSRLTVL.

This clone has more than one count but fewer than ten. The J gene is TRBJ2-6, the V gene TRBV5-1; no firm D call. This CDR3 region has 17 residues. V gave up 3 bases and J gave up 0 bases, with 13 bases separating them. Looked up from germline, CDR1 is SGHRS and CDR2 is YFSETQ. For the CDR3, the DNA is TGCGCCAGCAGCTCTTTCCCAGCGACCTCTGGGGCCAACGTCCTGACTTTC. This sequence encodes CASSSFPATSGANVLTF.